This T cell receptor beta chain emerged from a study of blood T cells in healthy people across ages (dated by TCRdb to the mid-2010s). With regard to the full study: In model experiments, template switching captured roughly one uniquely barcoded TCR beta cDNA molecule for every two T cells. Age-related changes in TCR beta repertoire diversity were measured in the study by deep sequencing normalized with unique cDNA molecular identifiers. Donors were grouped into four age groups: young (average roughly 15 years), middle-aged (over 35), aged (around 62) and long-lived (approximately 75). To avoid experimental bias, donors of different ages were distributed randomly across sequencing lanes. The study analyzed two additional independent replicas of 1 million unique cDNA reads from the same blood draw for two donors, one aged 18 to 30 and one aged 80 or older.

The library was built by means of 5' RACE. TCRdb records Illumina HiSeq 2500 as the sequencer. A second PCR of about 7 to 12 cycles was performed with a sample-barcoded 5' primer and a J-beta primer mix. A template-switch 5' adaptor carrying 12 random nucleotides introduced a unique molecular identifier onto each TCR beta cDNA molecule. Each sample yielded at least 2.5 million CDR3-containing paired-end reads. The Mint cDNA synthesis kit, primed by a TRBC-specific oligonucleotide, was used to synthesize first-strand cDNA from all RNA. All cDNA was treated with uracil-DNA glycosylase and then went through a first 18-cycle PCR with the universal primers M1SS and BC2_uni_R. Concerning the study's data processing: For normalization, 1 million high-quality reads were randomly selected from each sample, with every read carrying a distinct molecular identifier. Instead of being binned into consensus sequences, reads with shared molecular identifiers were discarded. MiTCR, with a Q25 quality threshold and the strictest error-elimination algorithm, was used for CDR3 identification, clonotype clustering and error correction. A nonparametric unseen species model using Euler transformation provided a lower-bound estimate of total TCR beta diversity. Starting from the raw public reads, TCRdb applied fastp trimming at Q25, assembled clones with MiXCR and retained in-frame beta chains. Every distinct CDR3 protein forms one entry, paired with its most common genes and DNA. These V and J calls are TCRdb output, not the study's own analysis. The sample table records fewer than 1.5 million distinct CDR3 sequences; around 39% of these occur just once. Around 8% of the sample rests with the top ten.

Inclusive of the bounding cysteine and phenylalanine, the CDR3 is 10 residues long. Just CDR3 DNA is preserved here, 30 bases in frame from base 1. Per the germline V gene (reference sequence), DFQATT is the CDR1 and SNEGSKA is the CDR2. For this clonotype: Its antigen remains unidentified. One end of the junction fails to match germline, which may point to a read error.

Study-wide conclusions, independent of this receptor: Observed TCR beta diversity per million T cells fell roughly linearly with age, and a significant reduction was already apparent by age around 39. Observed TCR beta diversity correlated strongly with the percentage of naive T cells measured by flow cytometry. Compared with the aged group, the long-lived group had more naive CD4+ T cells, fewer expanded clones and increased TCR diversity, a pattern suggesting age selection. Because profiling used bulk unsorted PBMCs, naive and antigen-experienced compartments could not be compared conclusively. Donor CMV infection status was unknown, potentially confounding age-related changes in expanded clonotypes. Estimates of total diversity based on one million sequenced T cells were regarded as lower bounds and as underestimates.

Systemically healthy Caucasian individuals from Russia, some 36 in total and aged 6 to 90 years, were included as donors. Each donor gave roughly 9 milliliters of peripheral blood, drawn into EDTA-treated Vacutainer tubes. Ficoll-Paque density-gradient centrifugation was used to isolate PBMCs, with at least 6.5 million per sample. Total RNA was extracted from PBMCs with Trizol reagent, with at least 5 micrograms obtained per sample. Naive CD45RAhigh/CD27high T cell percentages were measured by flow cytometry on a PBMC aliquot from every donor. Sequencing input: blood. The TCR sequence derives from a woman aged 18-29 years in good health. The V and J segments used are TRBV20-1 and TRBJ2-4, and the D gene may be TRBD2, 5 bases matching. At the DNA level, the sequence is TGCAGGGCTAGCCGGGGAGAGCAGTACTTC. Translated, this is CRASRGEQYF.